This entry features one T cell receptor (beta chain) sequence. Its matching antigen is unknown. This sample is part of a study of T cell responses to AZD1222 COVID-19 vaccine. TCRdb's copy holds only in-frame clones and misses some; the assay was immunoSEQ multiplex PCR. The sample has roughly 140,000 clones; just under 95% are singletons. Overall study results and limits: The breadth and depth of Spike-specific TCRs increased once two AZD1222 doses had been given. Seropositivity was recorded at baseline in only a handful of AZD1222 recipients. Repertoires were sampled only after the peak T cell response. With dominance at 160-218 and 743-854, vaccine-associated CD4 TCRs spanned spike.

The CDR3 is made up of 15 amino acids. Trimming left V 4 bases short and J 2 bases short, with 15 bases between. CDR1 SGHNT and CDR2 YYREEE come from the germline V gene (reference sequence). The receptor's source is an adult who had recovered from COVID-19. This sequence joins TRBV5-4 and TRBJ2-5, with D possibly TRBD1 on 5 matching bases. The starting material was peripheral blood, obtained after recovery from COVID-19. The CDR3 reads CASSNPRQLQETQYF. In DNA, the CDR3 is TGTGCCAGCAGCAACCCCCGACAGTTACAAGAGACCCAGTACTTC.